A single sample is the source of the 28 T cell receptor beta chains below, sequenced in a study of CXCR3-negative and CXCR3-positive naive CD8 T cells. The TRB libraries of cDNA were built by UMI-labeled 5' RACE. TCRdb reprocessed the 5' RACE reads and reports one entry per CDR3 protein, with no DNA. This listing includes roughly 56,000 distinct CDR3 sequences. The sample comprised naive CXCR3- CD8+ T cells from blood. As for subset: CD45RO-CCR7+CD27+CD95- naive CD8+ T cells lacking CXCR3 (TNR3-). These receptors all come from a human donor in good health. Some clones in this sample may be carry-over from other donors' samples.

The chain has TRBV7-9 and TRBJ1-1; there is no DNA to check the TCRdb D call of TRBD1. CDR3 length: 17 residues. CDR1 is SEHNR and CDR2 is FQNEAQ in the germline V gene (reference sequence). The CDR3 loop reads CASSPPGASFLITEAFF.

The chain is built from TRBV7-3 and TRBJ2-3; TCRdb reports TRBD2, a call that lacks DNA to check it against. CDR3 length: 14 residues. Looked up from germline, CDR1 is SGHTA and CDR2 is FQGTGA. The CDR3 sequence: CASSLWALADTQYF.

V gene TRBV29-1 combines with J gene TRBJ2-7; the TCRdb D gene call, TRBD1, has no DNA to confirm it. The length of the CDR3 is 14 residues. Germline values: CDR1 SQVTM, CDR2 ANQGSEA. The CDR3 is CSAEGLRDSYEQYF.

The chain employs TRBV29-1 and TRBJ1-2. This CDR3 has 12 amino acids. Germline V gene sequence: CDR1 SQVTM, CDR2 ANQGSEA. The CDR3 spells CSVDGGLYGYTF.

J is TRBJ1-2 and V is TRBV29-1; TCRdb designates TRBD1, a call that cannot be tested without DNA. The CDR3 consists of 15 residues. Germline CDR1 and CDR2: SQVTM and ANQGSEA. The CDR3 spells CSVGADSRLSYGYTF. The complete variable domain, with remaining parts taken from reference TRBV29-1 and TRBJ1-2, reads SAVISQKPSRDICQRGTSLTIQCQVDSQVTMMFWYRQQPGQSLTLIATANQGSEATYESGFVIDKFPISRPNLTFSTLTVSNMSPEDSSIYLCSVGADSRLSYGYTFGSGTRLTVV.

V gene TRBV4-3 combines with J gene TRBJ2-1; TCRdb proposes TRBD2, but this gene call is untestable without DNA. The germline gives CDR1 LGHNA, CDR2 YSLEER. The CDR3 contains 16 residues. The CDR3 protein is CASSQDASGGYNEQFF.

Measured by frequency, this clonotype is medium-sized. V usage is TRBV20-1 and J usage is TRBJ2-7; with no DNA, the TCRdb D assignment of TRBD2 cannot be verified. Germline V lookup: CDR1 DFQATT, CDR2 SNEGSKA (reference sequence). The CDR3 loop spans 18 amino acids. CDR3: CSARQGRLAPTTPYEQYF.

This chain uses TRBV12-3 or TRBV12-4 with TRBJ2-7; TCRdb's assignment of TRBD1 cannot be checked, as there is no DNA. The CDR3 covers 18 residues. This CDR3 is CASSVPGQGPPQPYEQYF.

This CDR3 reads CASELRGTGGITGELFF. The gene calls are TRBV6-2 or TRBV6-3 and TRBJ2-2; TCRdb's D gene call, TRBD1, goes unchecked for lack of DNA. Germline CDR1 is MNHEY and CDR2 is SVGEGT. CDR3 length: 17 residues.

This chain links TRBV5-1 with TRBJ1-1. CDR3 length equals 14 residues. CDR1 and CDR2 (germline): SGHRS, YFSETQ. CDR3 residues: CASGLEHTNTEAFF.

This chain joins TRBV5-8 and TRBJ2-2; lacking DNA, the TRBD1 call made by TCRdb goes unchecked. The germline gives CDR1 SGHTS, CDR2 YDEGEE. This CDR3 is 16 amino acids long. The CDR3 sequence: CASSNFPQGADGELFF.

V and J are TRBV27 and TRBJ2-5; lacking DNA, the TRBD2 call made by TCRdb goes unchecked. The CDR3 spans 14 residues. Looked up from germline, CDR1 is MNHEY and CDR2 is SMNVEV (reference sequence). CDR3: CASSPSLDSETQYF.

The CDR3 region is CASSLSPQHYEQYF. V usage is TRBV7-9 and J usage is TRBJ2-7; lacking DNA, the TRBD2 call made by TCRdb goes unchecked. Germline V CDR1 and CDR2: SEHNR, FQNEAQ (reference sequence). The length of the CDR3 is 14 residues.

The chain combines TRBV4-3 with TRBJ2-2; TCRdb selects TRBD2, and the lack of DNA leaves this call unchecked. Looked up from germline, CDR1 is LGHNA and CDR2 is YSLEER. The CDR3 consists of 17 residues. CDR3 in amino acids: CASSQDRAIPGAGELFF.

This chain links TRBV5-5 with TRBJ1-5; the D gene TCRdb calls, TRBD1, cannot be checked with no DNA. The CDR3 contains 18 residues. Germline assignment: CDR1 SGHKS and CDR2 YYEKEE (reference sequence). CDR3 loop: CASSWILTGGPSNQPQHF.

This chain connects TRBV12-3 or TRBV12-4 to TRBJ2-3; the D call from TCRdb, TRBD2, cannot be confirmed without DNA. The CDR3 contains 16 residues. The CDR3 reads CASADPASLSTDTQYF.

This chain connects TRBV12-5 to TRBJ1-5. Germline CDR1 reads LGHNT; CDR2 reads FRNRAP. This CDR3 has 14 amino acids. This CDR3 reads CASGLVAGDQPQHF.

The J gene is TRBJ2-7, the V gene TRBV20-1; as DNA is missing, the TRBD1 call by TCRdb cannot be tested. Per germline, CDR1 DFQATT and CDR2 SNEGSKA (reference sequence). The CDR3 covers 14 residues. The CDR3 sequence: CSASRDRGFDEQYF.

This chain uses TRBV20-1 with TRBJ2-1; TCRdb gives TRBD2 as the D gene, but with no DNA this cannot be confirmed. The CDR3 consists of 17 residues. The germline V gene encodes CDR1 DFQATT and CDR2 SNEGSKA (reference sequence). CDR3 sequence reads: CSARWTSGGKIYNEQFF.

V usage is TRBV6-1 and J usage is TRBJ1-4; the TRBD1 assignment by TCRdb is unverifiable without DNA. This CDR3 contains 14 residues. In germline, CDR1 is MNHNS, CDR2 SASEGT. This chain's CDR3 is CASSEGAGNEKLFF.

The J gene is TRBJ2-3, the V gene TRBV5-5; without DNA, the TCRdb call of TRBD1 cannot be checked. The CDR3 length is 16 residues. Germline V gene data show CDR1 as SGHKS and CDR2 as YYEKEE (reference sequence). This chain's CDR3 is CASSPAGERPTDTQYF.

The rearrangement links TRBV12-3 or TRBV12-4 to TRBJ2-1; TCRdb picks TRBD1, but there is no DNA to check that call. The CDR3 has 13 amino acids. CDR3 residues: CASSFSGYNEQFF.

The genes are TRBV7-3 and TRBJ2-5; absent DNA, TCRdb's TRBD1 call cannot be checked. Germline CDR1 and CDR2: SGHTA and FQGTGA. The CDR3 has 17 residues. The CDR3 reads CASSLKMDRGRGETQYF.

V usage is TRBV6-4 and J usage is TRBJ2-3; TCRdb selects TRBD2, and the lack of DNA leaves this call unchecked. Per germline, CDR1 MRHNA and CDR2 SNTAGT. The CDR3 loop spans 15 amino acids. Here the CDR3 reads CASSEEGQGTDTQYF.

The chain recombines TRBV13 with TRBJ2-7; TCRdb's assignment of TRBD1 cannot be checked, as there is no DNA. The CDR3 is 16 residues long. Germline V gene sequence: CDR1 PRHDT, CDR2 FYEKMQ (reference sequence). CDR3: CASSTRLQGANNEQYF.

V and J are TRBV27 and TRBJ2-7; checking the TCRdb D call of TRBD1 is not possible without DNA. Germline lookup yields CDR1 MNHEY and CDR2 SMNVEV (reference sequence). The CDR3 sequence is 15 residues long. The CDR3 region is CASSLKGEYTYEQYF.

The chain joins TRBV5-1 to TRBJ2-3. The CDR3 has 16 residues. In germline, CDR1 is SGHRS, CDR2 YFSETQ. The chain's CDR3 is CASSFKAAQLADTQYF.

V usage is TRBV29-1 and J usage is TRBJ2-7. The germline CDR1 and CDR2 sequences are SQVTM and ANQGSEA. The CDR3 length is 14 residues. Here the CDR3 reads CSVEIATSSYEQYF.